This is a list of T cell receptor beta chains from one sample in a study of blood T cell repertoires in COVID-19. TCRdb keeps only in-frame clones here, not all; method: immunoSEQ multiplex PCR. This table has approximately 190,000 clones, around four fifths appearing once. The sequenced sample consisted of peripheral blood. The receptors come from a woman aged 25 to 39 with acute or convalescent COVID-19. The CDR3 runs from the conserved cysteine through the conserved F or W. Fields, in order: clone size, D gene, V gene, CDR3 protein. A D gene is named only where the DNA matches it firmly. The size of a clone is reported for some rows only, either as once, few or many, or as a class for expanded clones.

>.|TRBD2|TRBV2
CASSESAGGNQFF
>.|.|TRBV11-3
CASSLGQGGETQYF
>.|.|TRBV24-1
CATSRGASSYEQYF
>.|TRBD1|TRBV19
CASGQGEKLFF
>once|.|TRBV5-3
CARSFYSVGGATNEQFF
>.|TRBD2|TRBV7-2
CASSQAPSGGNLITDTQYF
>.|TRBD2|TRBV11-3
CASSLTSGSSYEQYF
>once|TRBD1|TRBV7-9
CASSRDSAYEQYF
>few|.|TRBV6-5
CASSYSSPVNTIYF
>.|.|TRBV15
CATSMSGGNSPLHF
>.|.|TRBV9
CASSVGGSNSPLHF
>once|.|TRBV9
CASSPRSGDPYGYTF
>once|.|TRBV2
CASSDPGETNYGYTF
>once|.|TRBV9
CASSVGGTYYNEQFF
>once|.|TRBV28
CATTTMGRHTF
>.|.|TRBV19
CASSSGSSGANVLTF
>.|.|TRBV28
CASSSLAGANPSYEQYF
>.|.|TRBV9
CASSVEGPGTEAFF